The subject of this entry is one T cell receptor beta chain. What it recognizes is unknown. This entry is derived from a study of OX40 agonist ivuxolimab in advanced cancers. Study context: The dose-escalation cohort was over 65% male, with a mean age of 60 years, ranging roughly 23 to 90. The eligibility criteria allowed prior anti-PD-1, anti-PD-L1 or anti-CTLA-4 therapy, and around 40% had some. Partial responses occurred in three patients (one hepatocellular carcinoma, two cutaneous melanoma). Points from the study as a whole: With doses of 0.1 to 3.0 mg/kg, CD4+ and CD8+ blood T cells had undergone clonal expansion by week 6.

Clones were read by immunoSEQ multiplex PCR, and TCRdb kept only the in-frame ones, dropping some. Of approximately 18,000 clones detected, approximately 87% appear once; the ten largest clones hold about 16%. Germline trimming cut 6 bases from V and 4 bases from J; bases unmatched to any gene: 8. The V gene's germline CDR1 is WSHSY and CDR2 SAAADI. The CDR3 is made up of 15 amino acids. J is TRBJ1-3 and V is TRBV10-2; 8 bases line up with TRBD1. This specimen consisted of CD4+ or CD8+ T cells sorted from blood, obtained in a trial of the OX40 agonist ivuxolimab. The receptor comes from an adult with an advanced solid tumor such as melanoma, head and neck, liver or kidney cancer. The CDR3 region is CASRARTGHGNTIYF. CDR3 DNA: TGCGCCAGCAGGGCGCGGACAGGGCACGGAAACACCATATATTTT.